The entry below gives a single T cell receptor beta chain sequence along with its context. Antigen unknown. This record comes from a study of blood T cells in healthy people across ages. Primed by a sample-barcoded 5' primer and a J-beta primer mix, a second PCR proceeded for roughly 7 to 12 cycles. TCRdb ran MiXCR on the 5' RACE reads and lists one entry per CDR3 protein. The repertoire holds fewer than 2,000,000 distinct CDR3 sequences, with roughly 32% as singletons. Every sample yielded at least 6.5 million isolated PBMCs. Overall study results and limits: There were more naive CD4+ cells and higher diversity in long-lived donors than in aged donors.

This CDR3 spans 17 amino acids. Germline assignment: CDR1 SGDLS and CDR2 YYNGEE. With 3 bases clipped from V and 1 base from J, the junction kept 12 bases outside the gene matches. This TCR was recovered from a woman aged 30 to 39 in good health. This chain joins TRBV9 and TRBJ1-1, with 7 nucleotides matching TRBD1. The sequencing sample was made of blood. CDR3 DNA sequence: TGTGCCAGCAGCGGAACCCAGGACAGGAGAGGGAACACTGAAGCTTTCTTT. This codes for CASSGTQDRRGNTEAFF.